The 15 T cell receptor beta chains below all came from one sample that was sequenced in a study of T cell responses to AZD1222 COVID-19 vaccine. TCRdb's table, derived via immunoSEQ multiplex PCR, lists solely in-frame clones and lacks some. The sample records some 92,000 clones, approximately 90% being singletons. Source: peripheral blood, taken on day 0 of AZD1222 vaccination. The receptors here all came from an adult in good health.

The chain uses TRBV18 and TRBJ2-7; 7 nucleotides line up with TRBD1. CDR1 is KGHSH and CDR2 is LQKENI in the germline V gene. The CDR3 consists of 12 residues. V was pared by 1 base and J by 6 bases, with 0 bases of the junction left unmatched. This CDR3 is CASSPQGAEQYF. The DNA for the CDR3 is TGTGCCAGCTCACCACAGGGGGCCGAGCAGTACTTC.

This sequence joins TRBV19 and TRBJ1-5; possible D gene TRBD1, 5 bases. The CDR3 has 17 residues. Per germline, CDR1 LNHDA and CDR2 SQIVND (reference sequence). V shed 5 bases and J shed 4 bases, with 21 bases lying between them. CDR3 DNA: TGTGCCAGTAGTTTACAAGAGGGGTACCTTCCGAATCAGCCCCAGCATTTT. This encodes CASSLQEGYLPNQPQHF.

The chain uses TRBV5-1 and TRBJ1-3, with TRBD1 matching 8 bases. The germline V gene has CDR1 SGHRS and CDR2 YFSETQ. This CDR3 contains 17 residues. After removal of 5 bases from V and 0 bases from J, the junction contained 10 bases not matched to a gene. CDR3 sequence reads: CASRRSSTGGSGNTIYF. Here the CDR3 DNA reads TGCGCCAGCAGGAGGAGCTCAACAGGGGGCTCTGGAAACACCATATATTTT.

This clone was recorded a few times. The rearrangement joins TRBV5-8 to TRBJ1-6; 9 positions agree with TRBD1. The CDR3 length is 16 residues. V gave up 4 bases and J gave up 9 bases; unmatched junction bases: 11. Germline CDR1 and CDR2: SGHTS and YDEGEE. CDR3 region: CASSLAFGTGPSPLHF. CDR3 nucleotide sequence: TGTGCCAGCAGCCTCGCTTTTGGGACAGGGCCTTCACCCCTCCACTTT.

The chain has TRBV29-1 and TRBJ2-1; D may be TRBD1 (6 bases). In germline, CDR1 is SQVTM, CDR2 ANQGSEA. Trimming shortened V by 0 bases and J by 8 bases, and 11 bases separated the two germline ends. The CDR3 is 13 amino acids. The CDR3 sequence: CSVEDTRGHEQFF. The CDR3 DNA reads as TGCAGCGTTGAAGACACCAGGGGCCATGAGCAGTTCTTC.

The rearrangement joins TRBV30 to TRBJ2-1; the D gene is possibly TRBD2 (6 bases). Trimming took off 5 bases at V and 11 bases at J, with 13 bases between the two ends. The germline V gene encodes CDR1 GTSNPN and CDR2 SVGIG (reference sequence). The CDR3 runs to 11 residues. The CDR3 nucleotides read TGTGCCTGGTCCCCACTAGCCCAGCAGTTCTTC. Amino acids: CAWSPLAQQFF. Filled out from reference TRBV30 and TRBJ2-1, the complete variable domain reads SQTIHQWPATLVQPVGSPLSLECTVEGTSNPNLYWYRQAAGRGLQLLFYSVGIGQISSEVPQNLSASRPQDRQFILSSKKLLLSDSGFYLCAWSPLAQQFFGPGTRLTVL.

The CDR3: CASQTGAAGANYGYTF. CDR3 DNA: TGCGCCAGCCAAACTGGGGCGGCAGGGGCTAACTATGGCTACACCTTC. The rearrangement links TRBV5-1 to TRBJ1-2, with D perhaps TRBD1 (6 bases). V dropped 7 bases and J dropped 0 bases, with 19 bases sitting between them. The germline V gene encodes CDR1 SGHRS and CDR2 YFSETQ. The CDR3 consists of 16 residues.

The CDR3 region has the DNA TGTGCCAGCAGCTCCCGAGACCACTCCTATAATTCACCCCTCCACTTT. Translation: CASSSRDHSYNSPLHF. The chain links TRBV6-2 or TRBV6-3 to TRBJ1-6, with D unclear. This CDR3 region has 16 residues. Looked up from germline, CDR1 is MNHEY and CDR2 is SVGEGT. V gave up 6 bases and J gave up 0 bases, with 12 bases separating them.

CDR3: CASSYSMQGATEAFF. In DNA, the CDR3 is TGTGCCAGCAGTTACTCTATGCAGGGAGCGACTGAAGCTTTCTTT. V gene TRBV6-5 combines with J gene TRBJ1-1; weak D call: TRBD1 (5 bases). The CDR3 runs 15 residues. Trimming removed 0 bases from V and 5 bases from J, with 13 bases in between. CDR1 is MNHEY, CDR2 SVGAGI, per germline.

This clone was detected only once. This chain links TRBV30 with TRBJ1-6; D not resolved. Looked up from germline, CDR1 is GTSNPN and CDR2 is SVGIG (reference sequence). Between the trimmed V and J ends, which lost 0 bases and 8 bases, there was a span of 5 bases. This CDR3 region has 12 residues. As DNA, the CDR3 is TGTGCCTGGAGTGTTTTAGATTCACCCCTCCACTTT. Amino acid sequence: CAWSVLDSPLHF.

This clone was seen just once. This sequence joins TRBV29-1 and TRBJ2-1; tentative D call: TRBD2 (7 bases). The germline V gene has CDR1 SQVTM and CDR2 ANQGSEA. CDR3 length: 12 residues. Here the CDR3 reads CGGGGTYNEQFF. In DNA, the CDR3 is TGCGGGGGGGGCGGAACCTACAATGAGCAGTTCTTC.

V usage is TRBV10-3 and J usage is TRBJ1-4, with 8 bases that match TRBD1. The V and J ends lost 6 bases and 1 base, in that order; junction bases with no gene match: 7. The CDR3 is 16 residues long. From germline, CDR1 is ENHRY and CDR2 SYGVKD. CDR3 DNA: TGTGCCATCAGCAAAGGACAGGGAAGAACTAATGAAAAACTGTTTTTT. It specifies CAISKGQGRTNEKLFF.

The CDR3 spells CASNNLRGRGYGYTF. CDR3 bases: TGTGCCAGCAACAACCTCAGGGGGCGCGGCTATGGCTACACCTTC. The chain recombines TRBV11-2 with TRBJ1-2, with 8 bases lining up with TRBD1. Germline V gene lookup returns CDR1 SGHAT and CDR2 FQNNGV. V gave up 7 bases and J gave up 4 bases; unmatched junction bases: 11. The CDR3 covers 15 residues.

This chain joins TRBV6-5 and TRBJ2-1, with 8 bases aligning to TRBD2. CDR1 MNHEY and CDR2 SVGAGI come from the germline V gene. This CDR3 has 15 amino acids. Losses at the gene ends were 6 bases for V and 2 bases for J; bases not matched to a gene: 6. The CDR3 nucleotides are TGTGCCAGCAGGGAGCGGGAGTTCGCCTACAATGAGCAGTTCTTC. It is translated as CASREREFAYNEQFF.

The chain uses TRBV28 and TRBJ1-2; 11 positions match TRBD1. After removal of 2 bases from V and 4 bases from J, the junction contained 0 bases not matched to a gene. CDR1 is MDHEN, CDR2 SYDVKM, per germline. The CDR3 spans 14 residues. CDR3 amino acids: CASSLGTGGYGYTF. CDR3 coding DNA: TGTGCCAGCAGTTTAGGGACAGGGGGCTATGGCTACACCTTC.